Sequencing of this TCR beta chain was carried out in a study of memory CD4+ T cells and cytomegalovirus serostatus (dated by TCRdb to the late 2010s). With respect to the entire study: The cohort included about 33 healthy adults from Belgium, of whom 9 were CMV seropositive and approximately 24 were CMV seronegative. CD4+ memory TCRbeta repertoires of a Belgian cohort with known cytomegalovirus serostatus were sequenced in order to replicate a published TCR-based CMV serostatus classifier.

Study-level results and caveats: On the Belgian cohort, the classifier built on the original framework reached a median bootstrapped AUC of almost 0.96, with a 95% CI of 0.76-1.00. CMV serostatus prediction reached a median bootstrapped AUC of 0.95 with the original framework and 0.91 with a US-trained random forest. Only CD4+CD45RO+ memory cells were sequenced, unlike the original study, which covered naive and memory CD4+ and CD8+ populations. Of roughly 170 previously reported CMV-associated TCRbeta sequences, about 62 appeared in the CD4+ memory repertoires, each in one to five individuals. The results were read as suggesting that the CMV-associated TCR signature is, for the most part, present in the CD4+ memory repertoire.

Details on this clone: No antigen is known for it. No qualities accompany the bases; no much larger clone lies one base away.

Genomic DNA was extracted from sorted cells with the Quick-DNA Microprep Kit. Amplification of TCRbeta DNA was done with the immunoSEQ hsTCRbeta kit, following the protocol from the manufacturer. An Illumina MiSeq instrument was used to sequence the TCRbeta libraries. As for how the authors treated the data: Following removal of out-of-frame sequences, 2.4 million or so distinct TCRbeta sequences were retained, with an average of approximately 64,000 per individual. Two values were used to score each individual: the count of around 150 previously reported CMV-associated TCRbeta sequences and the total count of productive distinct TCRbeta sequences. A beta-binomial model was reimplemented in Python, and scikit-learn random forests with default parameters were trained on data from the US cohort. Classifier performance on the Belgian cohort was reported as the median AUC with percentile confidence intervals calculated over 10,000 bootstrap iterations. The clones in this table, taken by TCRdb from immuneACCESS, are in-frame only. Not every clone is retained; where verified, under half of the shortfall comes from an unresolved V gene, and the cause of the rest is unknown. That table supplies the V and J calls and clone size; D and trimming were determined from the DNA. The sample records roughly 50,000 clones, 82% of which are singletons. In total, the top ten clones hold about 0.5% of the sample.

Single viable CD3+CD4+CD8-CD45RO+ cells were sorted as memory CD4+ T cells on a FACSAria II. To determine CMV serostatus, a Roche Elecsys assay was used that detects serum IgG against CMV pp150, pp28, p38 and p52. After thawing, total CD4+ T cells were enriched by positive selection with CD4 magnetic microbeads. The samples came from a different study that was designed specifically to examine the CD4+ T cell memory repertoire. Peripheral blood mononuclear cells were isolated and cryopreserved following standard operating procedures; serum was stored at -80 °C. The staining relied on CD3-PerCP (BW264/56), CD4-APC (RPA-T4), CD45RO-PE (UCHT1) and CD8-Pacific Orange (3B5) antibodies, and Sytox blue was used to exclude non-viable cells. The CDR3 contains 15 residues, cysteine and phenylalanine counted. Just the 45-base CDR3 DNA is kept, in frame starting at base 1. CDR1 and CDR2 were assigned from the germline V gene as MDHEN and SYDVKM. Trimming removed 3 bases from V and 7 bases from J; the gene matches leave 8 bases unexplained.

This TCR was sampled from an adult in good health and CMV-seronegative. Some clones in this sample may be carry-over from other donors' samples. The rearranged segments are TRBV28 and TRBJ2-5; TRBD2 aligns with 10 central bases. Sequencing was carried out using memory CD4+ T cells from blood. The CDR3 here reads CASSFGLAGVGTQYF. In nucleotide form, the sequence is TGTGCCAGCAGTTTCGGGCTAGCGGGAGTGGGGACCCAGTACTTC.